This T cell receptor (beta chain) was identified in a study of T cell responses to AZD1222 COVID-19 vaccine. Findings of the study overall: Baseline serostatus was positive in only six or seven AZD1222 recipients. Possibly, clonal diversity was underestimated; donors were largely white British and included more females.

The method was immunoSEQ multiplex PCR; TCRdb's version includes in-frame clones alone and lacks a portion of them. The sample lists some 150,000 clones; around 83% were seen once. There are a few counts of this clone. Its specificity is not known. The CDR3 extends over 14 amino acids. V was pared by 6 bases and J by 4 bases, with 13 bases between. In germline, CDR1 is LGHNT, CDR2 FRNRAP. The receptor's source is an adult who received the AZD1222 COVID-19 vaccine. The chain joins TRBV12-5 to TRBJ2-1; tentative D call: TRBD2 (5 bases). The input for sequencing was peripheral blood, taken 28 days after the second AZD1222 dose. The CDR3, as DNA: TGTGCTAGTGGATCTATACTAGGTTACAATGAGCAGTTCTTC. Protein product: CASGSILGYNEQFF.